This T cell receptor (beta chain) was profiled in a study of tumor and adjacent non-tumor tissue in lung cancer. Study-wide context: Millions of productive TCRbeta reads were obtained per sample on average.

Whole-study results and caveats: TCR diversity was significantly greater in tumor than normal lung tissue.

Germline CDR1 reads SGHNT; CDR2 reads YENEEA. The CDR3 is 15 residues long. The template was RNA from unsorted bulk tissue. Chemotherapy-naive patients with new lung cancer underwent thoracic surgery in China, August–late 2014. TCRbeta libraries were built with three rounds of nested PCR, modified from ARM-PCR. TCRdb re-analysed the multiplex PCR reads in MiXCR, keeping a single row per CDR3 protein. Found here are 200,000 to 250,000 distinct CDR3 sequences, 71% of them singletons; the top ten hold approximately 26%. A note on this clonotype: The antigen remains unidentified. The germline gene is not matched at one end of the junction; a read error may be the cause.

Sequencing used lung tumor tissue. The chain is built from TRBV11-3 and TRBJ2-1; D possibly corresponds to TRBD2 (5 bases). The clonotype was recovered from a man between 60 and 75 years old with non-small cell lung cancer. DNA of the CDR3: TGTGCTAGCAGCTTGGACTGGAGCTCCTACAATGAGCGGTTCTTC. Protein product: CASSLDWSSYNERFF.